Listed here are 29 T cell receptor beta chains from one sample, sequenced in a study of CD8+CD57+ T cells in acquired aplastic anemia. The use of genomic DNA as template underpinned the TCR beta VDJ and CDR3 profiling. Each CDR3 protein is one row after TCRdb ran MiXCR on the reads. This table holds under 250,000 distinct CDR3 sequences, 34% found once. The sequenced sample was sorted CD4+, CD8+, or CD8+CD57+ T cells (not recorded which) from PBMCs. These receptors came from a human donor in good health, serving as a control.

The chain carries TRBV20-1 and TRBJ2-1; 9 nucleotides line up with TRBD2. Germline CDR1 reads DFQATT; CDR2 reads SNEGSKA (reference sequence). The CDR3 sequence is 16 residues long. V trimming: 2 bases; J trimming: 0 bases; junction bases outside the gene matches: 5. CDR3 loop: CSARSYSGSSYNEQFF. The DNA of the CDR3 is TGCAGTGCTAGATCCTATAGCGGGAGCTCCTACAATGAGCAGTTCTTC.

This clonotype showed up many times. This chain links TRBV6-1 with TRBJ1-2; a possible D gene is TRBD1 (6 bases). The CDR3 contains 13 residues. Trimming took off 6 bases at V and 6 bases at J, with 14 bases between the two ends. Germline assignment: CDR1 MNHNS and CDR2 SASEGT. The CDR3 DNA follows: TGTGCCAGCAGCGAGGTCACAGGGAATGGCTACACCTTC. It yields the protein CASSEVTGNGYTF.

The chain employs TRBV30 and TRBJ1-4; D remains unclear. Looked up from germline, CDR1 is GTSNPN and CDR2 is SVGIG (reference sequence). V was trimmed by 8 bases and J by 7 bases, leaving 17 bases between them. This CDR3 is built from 13 residues. CDR3 sequence reads: CAGTRETGEKLFF. The CDR3 DNA follows: TGTGCCGGTACCCGTGAAACGGGTGAAAAACTGTTTTTT.

This clonotype was counted many times. The J gene is TRBJ1-5, the V gene TRBV6-1; D is ambiguous. V lost 5 bases and J 3 bases, leaving 8 bases between the germline ends. Germline values: CDR1 MNHNS, CDR2 SASEGT. The CDR3 is made up of 13 amino acids. The CDR3: CASSSHINQPQHF. Here the CDR3 DNA reads TGTGCCAGCAGTTCCCATATCAATCAGCCCCAGCATTTT.

The table lists this clonotype with many counts. The V and J genes are TRBV20-1 and TRBJ2-7; possibly TRBD1 for D (6 bases). The V end lost 3 bases, the J end lost 1 base, and 13 bases lay between the germline ends. Germline assignment: CDR1 DFQATT and CDR2 SNEGSKA (reference sequence). The CDR3 consists of 14 residues. The CDR3 reads CSASPSGQSYEQYF. In nucleotides, the CDR3 is TGCAGTGCTAGTCCCTCGGGACAATCCTACGAGCAGTACTTC.

This rearrangement joins TRBV7-6 to TRBJ1-1, with 7 bases aligning to TRBD1. CDR1 is SGHVS, CDR2 FNYEAQ, per germline. J lost 0 bases, V lost 4 bases, and 5 bases had no gene match. The length of the CDR3 is 15 residues. This CDR3 is CASSYGQAMNTEAFF. The CDR3 nucleotides are TGTGCCAGCAGCTACGGACAGGCGATGAACACTGAAGCTTTCTTT. Supplemented by reference TRBV7-6 and TRBJ1-1, the full variable domain reads GAGVSQSPRYKVTKRGQDVALRCDPISGHVSLYWYRQALGQGPEFLTYFNYEAQQDKSGLPNDRFSAERPEGSISTLTIQRTEQRDSAMYRCASSYGQAMNTEAFFGQGTRLTVV.

Ten or more counts support this clonotype. The chain couples TRBV10-1 to TRBJ1-5, with 7 bases lining up with TRBD1. After removal of 3 bases from V and 5 bases from J, the junction contained 19 bases not matched to a gene. Germline V gene data show CDR1 as WNHNN and CDR2 as SYGVQD (reference sequence). This CDR3 has 19 residues. The CDR3 is CASSDFDRVIGLSDQPQHF. The DNA of the CDR3 is TGCGCCAGCAGTGACTTCGACAGGGTGATTGGTCTTTCGGATCAGCCCCAGCATTTT.

This clonotype was picked up a small number of times. The chain links TRBV2 to TRBJ2-4; the D gene could be TRBD1 or TRBD2 (5 bases each). This CDR3 comprises 12 residues. Per germline, CDR1 SNHLY and CDR2 FYNNEI. Trimming took 1 base from V and 12 from J, leaving 10 bases between them. The CDR3 DNA reads as TGTGCCAGCAGTGAAGAAGAGGGGTGTCAGTACTTC. It encodes CASSEEEGCQYF.

V is TRBV7-6 and J is TRBJ2-7; no reliable D call. Trimming shortened V by 5 bases and J by 2 bases, and 13 bases separated the two germline ends. Germline V lookup: CDR1 SGHVS, CDR2 FNYEAQ. The CDR3 covers 14 residues. The CDR3 protein is CASSQSGSTYEQYF. In DNA form, the CDR3 reads TGTGCCAGCAGCCAGTCAGGTTCAACCTACGAGCAGTACTTC.

On this clonotype itself: Relative to the germline gene, one junction end is altered; a read error may explain this. The rearrangement joins TRBV7-8 to TRBJ2-6; D is perhaps TRBD1 (7 bases). There are 18 residues in the CDR3. Germline V lookup: CDR1 SGHVS, CDR2 FQNEAQ. The CDR3 nucleotides read TGTGCCAGCAGCTTAGGCCCGACAGGGCAGGGGGGTGCCAACGTCCTGCCTTTC. Encoded protein: CASSLGPTGQGGANVLPF.

This clonotype came up a few times. This chain joins TRBV6-1 and TRBJ2-1, with a weak D call TRBD2 (5 bases). CDR1 is MNHNS and CDR2 is SASEGT in the germline V gene. CDR3 size: 13 residues. Between the trimmed V and J ends, which lost 8 bases and 7 bases, there was a span of 15 bases. DNA for the CDR3: TGTGCCAGCGCCCCCTCGGGAAGGAATGAGCAGTTCTTC. This sequence encodes CASAPSGRNEQFF.

In this sample, this clonotype turned up many times. This chain uses TRBV20-1 with TRBJ1-2; D remains ambiguous. Germline V gene lookup returns CDR1 DFQATT and CDR2 SNEGSKA (reference sequence). The CDR3 sequence is 14 residues long. The V and J ends lost 0 bases and 5 bases respectively, with 13 bases between them. The CDR3 sequence is CSARDSENNYGYTF. CDR3 sequence (DNA): TGCAGTGCTAGAGATAGTGAGAACAATTATGGCTACACCTTC.

A remark on this clonotype: Being one base from a much bigger clone, this may be a read error. The genes are TRBV10-3 and TRBJ1-2, with D hard to call. Germline V lookup: CDR1 ENHRY, CDR2 SYGVKD. The CDR3 runs to 14 residues. V dropped 6 bases and J dropped 6 bases, with 17 bases sitting between them. The CDR3 is CAISPTLVGNGYTF. The DNA of the CDR3 is TGTGCCATCAGCCCTACCCTCGTCGGTAATGGCTACACCTTC.

V is TRBV7-8 and J is TRBJ2-7; unclear D gene. V was trimmed by 2 bases and J by 6 bases, leaving 8 bases between them. This CDR3 is built from 12 residues. CDR1 and CDR2 (germline): SGHVS, FQNEAQ. The CDR3 region has the DNA TGTGCCAGCAGCTTACCCGGCGGCGAGCAGTACTTC. It codes for CASSLPGGEQYF. The whole variable domain, remainder taken from reference TRBV7-8 and TRBJ2-7, is GAGVSQSPRYKVAKRGQDVALRCDPISGHVSLFWYQQALGQGPEFLTYFQNEAQLDKSGLPSDRFFAERPEGSVSTLKIQRTQQEDSAVYLCASSLPGGEQYFGPGTRLTVT.

This clonotype was recorded many times. CDR3 nucleotides: TGTGCCAGCAGCTTAACGTTGGGGACAGGCACCGGGGAGCTGTTTTTT. Translated: CASSLTLGTGTGELFF. The chain combines TRBV7-3 with TRBJ2-2, with 8 bases matching TRBD1. The CDR3 totals 16 residues. CDR1 and CDR2 from the germline V gene are SGHTA and FQGTGA. V shed 0 bases, J shed 4 bases, and the junction held 4 bases outside the gene matches.

This clonotype was picked up many times. This sequence joins TRBV4-2 and TRBJ2-7, with D possibly TRBD1 on 6 matching bases. With 1 base removed from V and 7 bases from J, the gap between germline ends came to 11 bases. The CDR3 has 13 residues. The V gene's germline CDR1 is LGHNA and CDR2 YNFKEQ. CDR3 sequence reads: CASSQGTESEQYF. As DNA, the CDR3 is TGTGCCAGCAGCCAAGGGACAGAATCTGAGCAGTACTTC.

In this sample, this clonotype turned up many times. V and J are TRBV4-1 and TRBJ1-6; TRBD1 aligns across 7 bases. The CDR3 length is 16 residues. Germline values: CDR1 MGHRA, CDR2 YSYEKL. After removal of 1 base from V and 10 bases from J, the junction contained 10 bases not matched to a gene. CDR3 amino acids: CASSQAVPAGGSPLHF. CDR3 nucleotides: TGCGCCAGCAGCCAAGCCGTCCCGGCAGGGGGATCACCCCTCCACTTT.

The sample holds a few counts of this clonotype. Because the CDR3 is missing its conserved closing phenylalanine or tryptophan, this is likely a read error. This chain uses TRBV11-1 with TRBJ2-3; TRBD2 matches 9 bases. The CDR3 runs to 19 residues. V lost 0 bases, J lost 1 base, and 11 bases stayed unmatched. Germline V CDR1 and CDR2: SGHAT, FQDESV (reference sequence). CDR3: CASSLAHRSSGGRTDTQYL. Written as DNA, the CDR3 is TGTGCCAGCAGCTTAGCGCATCGGTCAAGCGGGGGGCGCACAGATACGCAGTATCTT.

This clonotype was seen many times. The gene calls are TRBV6-5 and TRBJ2-7, with D uncertain. Germline V gene data show CDR1 as MNHEY and CDR2 as SVGAGI. The ends were cut back, 0 bases at V and 7 bases at J, with 4 bases in the middle. The CDR3 has 11 residues. The DNA for the CDR3 is TGTGCCAGCAGTTACTCGAAGGAGCAGTACTTC. Its protein product is CASSYSKEQYF.

In this sample, this clonotype turned up a few times. The V call is TRBV2, the J call TRBJ1-5; possible D gene TRBD1, 5 bases. Germline lookup yields CDR1 SNHLY and CDR2 FYNNEI. V gave up 2 bases and J gave up 2 bases, with 10 bases separating them. The CDR3 extends over 15 amino acids. CDR3 sequence (DNA): TGTGCCAGCAGTGAAAGGCAGGGTGGCAATCAGCCCCAGCATTTT. Translated, it gives CASSERQGGNQPQHF. The full variable domain, in which reference TRBV2 and TRBJ1-5 provide the parts outside the CDR3, is EPEVTQTPSHQVTQMGQEVILRCVPISNHLYFYWYRQILGQKVEFLVSFYNNEISEKSEIFDDQFSVERPDGSNFTLKIRSTKLEDSAMYFCASSERQGGNQPQHFGDGTRLSIL.

This chain connects TRBV12-3 or TRBV12-4 to TRBJ1-1; no definite D call. This CDR3 is 14 amino acids long. Trimming removed 5 bases at V and 0 bases at J, with 10 bases between. CDR3 DNA: TGTGCCAGCAGTCCCCAGGCTCTGAACACTGAAGCTTTCTTT. Residues: CASSPQALNTEAFF.

The chain has TRBV2 and TRBJ1-6, with 9 bases fitting TRBD1. Trimming at V came to 6 bases and at J to 6 bases, leaving 3 bases not matched to a gene. This CDR3 has 14 residues. In germline, CDR1 is SNHLY, CDR2 FYNNEI. CDR3 DNA: TGTGCCAGCAGGGACAGGGGTGGTAATTCACCCCTCCACTTT. This sequence encodes CASRDRGGNSPLHF.

This sequence joins TRBV6-1 and TRBJ1-2, with 8 bases lining up with TRBD1. The V gene's germline CDR1 is MNHNS and CDR2 SASEGT. This CDR3 has 14 residues. V dropped 4 bases and J dropped 4; count of bases not matched to a gene: 5. CDR3 in DNA: TGTGCCAGCAGTGCTGACAGGGGAAGCTATGGCTACACCTTC. Amino acid sequence: CASSADRGSYGYTF.

The V call is TRBV6-5, the J call TRBJ1-1; D is uncertain. The germline CDR1 and CDR2 sequences are MNHEY and SVGAGI. The CDR3 sequence is 12 residues long. V lost 2 bases and J 7 bases, leaving 8 bases between the germline ends. Here the CDR3 reads CASSYAMVEAFF. CDR3 DNA sequence: TGTGCCAGCAGTTACGCGATGGTTGAAGCTTTCTTT.

The chain carries TRBV19 and TRBJ1-2, with D unresolved. The CDR3 contains 13 residues. Per germline, CDR1 LNHDA and CDR2 SQIVND (reference sequence). Trimming took 4 bases from V and 3 from J, leaving 9 bases between them. The CDR3: CASSSRADYGYTF. DNA for the CDR3: TGTGCCAGTAGTAGTAGGGCGGACTATGGCTACACCTTC.

V gene TRBV19 combines with J gene TRBJ1-5, with D possibly matching TRBD1 (5 bases). Trimming removed 8 bases at V and 3 bases at J, with 17 bases between. Germline CDR1 reads LNHDA; CDR2 reads SQIVND (reference sequence). This CDR3 is built from 15 residues. The CDR3 nucleotides read TGTGCCAGTCTCCCGCTTGACAGACCCAATCAGCCCCAGCATTTT. Its protein product is CASLPLDRPNQPQHF.

The V and J genes are TRBV24-1 and TRBJ2-3; D is perhaps TRBD2 (6 bases). Trimming pared 7 bases from V and 1 base from J, leaving 17 bases between. Looked up from germline, CDR1 is KGHDR and CDR2 is SFDVKD. The CDR3 has 16 amino acids. This chain's CDR3 is CATSASDGLGTDTQYF. CDR3 sequence (DNA): TGTGCCACCAGCGCTAGCGACGGACTTGGCACAGATACGCAGTATTTT.

On this clonotype: A read error may be the cause here, since a much bigger clone is one base away. The chain uses TRBV2 and TRBJ1-2, with a weak D call TRBD1 (6 bases). CDR1 is SNHLY and CDR2 is FYNNEI in the germline V gene. V dropped 8 bases and J dropped 2 bases, with 18 bases sitting between them. The CDR3 runs 15 residues. The CDR3: CASGANTGKNYGYTF. CDR3 nucleotide sequence: TGTGCCAGCGGCGCAAATACAGGGAAAAACTATGGCTACACCTTC.

At least ten counts were recorded for this clonotype. The chain uses TRBV15 and TRBJ2-5; the match to TRBD1 covers 12 bases. With V trimmed by 0 bases and J by 5 bases, 10 bases remained unmatched. The CDR3 spans 18 residues. From germline, CDR1 is LNHNV and CDR2 YYDKDF (reference sequence). The CDR3 is CATSREITGTGGRETQYF. Here the CDR3 DNA reads TGTGCCACCAGCAGAGAGATAACCGGGACAGGGGGCCGGGAGACCCAGTACTTC.